A single sample is the source of the 17 T cell receptor beta chains below, sequenced in a study of T cells in lung cancer brain metastases (dated by TCRdb to 2017 to 2018). Receptor libraries were prepared by the immunoSEQ multiplex PCR assay. The table was pulled from immuneACCESS by TCRdb, which kept in-frame rearrangements only. Such tables lose some clones; where checked, under half of the loss comes from unresolved V genes, and the rest has no known cause. The sample data list 850 to 1,000 clones, and approximately 87% of these were observed just once. The ten largest clones take up roughly 10% of the sample. The sample was tumor tissue from the primary lung tumor. This specimen's cell subset or site label, per the study, means: primary lung cancer lesion. These receptors were collected from a woman in her forties or fifties with non-small cell lung cancer.

This clone has a single count. The rearrangement uses TRBV19 and TRBJ1-2, with D uncertain. Germline CDR1 and CDR2: LNHDA and SQIVND (reference sequence). The ends were cut back, 3 bases at V and 0 bases at J, with 14 bases in the middle. The CDR3 is 16 residues long. CDR3 bases: TGTGCCAGTAGTATCTGGGCAGGACCTTCTAACTATGGCTACACCTTC. Translating gives CASSIWAGPSNYGYTF.

This CDR3 is CAWGSGRTDTQYF. The CDR3 DNA reads TGTGCCTGGGGTAGCGGGAGGACAGATACGCAGTATTTT. This chain uses TRBV30 with TRBJ2-3; TRBD2 agrees at 10 bases. The junction had 2 bases not matched to a gene; V was cut back by 5 bases and J by 3 bases. The CDR3 spans 13 residues. Germline CDR1 reads GTSNPN; CDR2 reads SVGIG (reference sequence).

This chain joins TRBV20-1 and TRBJ2-3, with D unclear. Germline loops: CDR1 DFQATT, CDR2 SNEGSKA (reference sequence). The CDR3 has 11 amino acids. Trimming took 7 bases from V and 4 from J, leaving 9 bases between them. CDR3 residues: CSGVLSDTQYF. CDR3 nucleotide sequence: TGCAGTGGTGTCCTCTCAGATACGCAGTATTTT.

The chain is built from TRBV18 and TRBJ1-4, with a weak D call TRBD1 (5 bases). Trimming left V 3 bases short and J 0 bases short, with 5 bases between. This CDR3 contains 14 residues. CDR1 and CDR2 from the germline V gene are KGHSH and LQKENI. The CDR3 spells CASSPGATNEKLFF. In DNA form, the CDR3 reads TGTGCCAGCTCACCGGGGGCAACTAATGAAAAACTGTTTTTT.

The chain combines TRBV28 with TRBJ1-1, with D possibly being TRBD1 (6 bases). The CDR3 totals 14 residues. The ends were cut back, 5 bases at V and 0 bases at J, with 10 bases in the middle. Germline V lookup: CDR1 MDHEN, CDR2 SYDVKM. The CDR3 DNA reads TGTGCCAGCAGTCTAGCAGGGGTGAACACTGAAGCTTTCTTT. It translates to CASSLAGVNTEAFF.

This chain connects TRBV29-1 to TRBJ1-1, with D possibly being TRBD1 (5 bases). This CDR3 comprises 12 residues. Germline-derived CDR1 and CDR2 are SQVTM and ANQGSEA. Trimming pared 4 bases from V and 0 bases from J, leaving 6 bases between. CDR3 sequence (DNA): TGCAGCGTTGGGGGCATGAACACTGAAGCTTTCTTT. Protein sequence: CSVGGMNTEAFF.

The rearrangement links TRBV9 to TRBJ2-3; TRBD1 matches 8 bases. The CDR3 runs 14 residues. V lost 0 bases, J lost 12 bases, and 9 bases stayed unmatched. Germline V CDR1 and CDR2: SGDLS, YYNGEE. CDR3 residues: CASSVEGQAILQYF. The CDR3 DNA follows: TGTGCCAGCAGCGTAGAGGGACAGGCAATACTTCAGTATTTT.

As to this clone: Mismatch with germline at one junction end may stem from a read error. Different DNA sequences within this sample yield the same CDR3. The V and J genes are TRBV5-8 and TRBJ2-7, with 9 bases lining up with TRBD1. The CDR3 spans 14 residues. Germline V gene data show CDR1 as SGHTS and CDR2 as YDEGEE. CDR3 residues: CASSRGDRDLEQYF. The CDR3, as DNA: TGTGCCAGCAGTCGAGGGGACAGGGATTTGGAGCAATACTTC. Complete variable domain (other parts from reference TRBV5-8 and TRBJ2-7): EAGVTQSPTHLIKTRGQQATLRCSPISGHTSVYWYQQALGLGLQFLLWYDEGEERNRGNFPPRFSGRQFPNYSSELNVNALELEDSALYLCASSRGDRDLEQYFGPGTRLTVT.

The chain recombines TRBV9 with TRBJ1-1; TRBD1 is a possible D gene (5 bases). The CDR3 is 14 residues long. Between the trimmed V and J ends, which lost 4 bases and 3 bases, there was a span of 13 bases. Looked up from germline, CDR1 is SGDLS and CDR2 is YYNGEE. The CDR3 DNA reads as TGTGCCAGCAGCCCCGAGGGGTCAGACACTGAAGCTTTCTTT. It translates to CASSPEGSDTEAFF.

With regard to this clone: One end of the junction does not line up with germline, which may come from a read error. The V gene is TRBV7-3, the J gene TRBJ2-3, with 11 bases aligning to TRBD2. The CDR3 sequence is 16 residues long. The germline gives CDR1 SGHTA, CDR2 FQGTGA. The CDR3 sequence: CTSSSGTSGVTDTQYF. The CDR3 region has the DNA TGTACCAGCAGCAGCGGGACTAGCGGAGTCACAGATACGCAGTATTTT.

V is TRBV29-1 and J is TRBJ2-7; TRBD2 matches 11 bases. The CDR3 is made up of 16 amino acids. The V segment lost 7 bases and the J segment 3 bases; nucleotides outside the gene matches: 14. The germline CDR1 and CDR2 sequences are SQVTM and ANQGSEA. This CDR3 reads CSGSGIAGGPDYEQYF. The CDR3, as DNA: TGCAGCGGCTCGGGTATAGCGGGAGGGCCCGACTACGAGCAGTACTTC.

This sequence joins TRBV7-2 and TRBJ2-7; TRBD1 or TRBD2 may be the D gene (5 bases each). The CDR3 sequence is 13 residues long. V was pared by 4 bases and J by 4 bases, with 11 bases between. From germline, CDR1 is SGHTA and CDR2 FQGNSA. CDR3 in amino acids: CASSWDGIYEQYF. The CDR3 DNA is TGTGCCAGCAGCTGGGACGGAATTTACGAGCAGTACTTC.

The rearrangement joins TRBV5-1 to TRBJ2-5; TRBD1 matches at 7 bases. Per the germline V gene, CDR1 is SGHRS and CDR2 is YFSETQ. J lost 1 base, V lost 4 bases, and 13 bases had no gene match. CDR3 length equals 17 residues. The CDR3 nucleotides are TGCGCCAGCAGCCCGGGGACAGCGCTACTCCGCCAAGAGACCCAGTACTTC. This translates into CASSPGTALLRQETQYF.

J is TRBJ2-7 and V is TRBV11-2, with 7 bases matching TRBD2. V dropped 1 base and J dropped 2; count of bases not matched to a gene: 8. CDR1 and CDR2 (germline): SGHAT, FQNNGV. CDR3 length: 16 amino acids. The CDR3 region has the DNA TGTGCCAGCAGCTTAGTTGCTAGCGGCGGGGCCTACGAGCAGTACTTC. Residues: CASSLVASGGAYEQYF.

The V call is TRBV30, the J call TRBJ2-1; D may be TRBD1 (6 bases). The CDR3 contains 15 residues. V lost 8 bases and J 6 bases, leaving 23 bases between the germline ends. From germline, CDR1 is GTSNPN and CDR2 SVGIG (reference sequence). The CDR3 region is CAPKKWGRLGNEQFF. Here the CDR3 DNA reads TGTGCCCCCAAGAAGTGGGGGCGTTTAGGCAATGAGCAGTTCTTC.

This clone was picked up a small number of times. This sample also contains other DNA sequences that code for the same CDR3. The chain employs TRBV7-9 and TRBJ2-1; weak D call: TRBD2 (6 bases). The CDR3 covers 16 residues. Trimming left V 5 bases short and J 4 bases short, with 18 bases between. Germline CDR1 SEHNR, CDR2 FQNEAQ (reference sequence). DNA for the CDR3: TGTGCCAGCAGCCTACGGGAGCTAGCGTCATACAATGAGCAGTTCTTC. Encoded protein: CASSLRELASYNEQFF.

The chain couples TRBV19 to TRBJ1-5; a weak D match, TRBD1 (5 bases). The CDR3 is 15 residues long. Trimming stripped 3 bases from V and 5 bases from J, with 14 bases between. Looked up from germline, CDR1 is LNHDA and CDR2 is SQIVND (reference sequence). The CDR3 DNA follows: TGTGCCAGTAGTATTAGGGACGGTCGGGATCAGCCCCAGCATTTT. Its translation: CASSIRDGRDQPQHF.